This passage covers 31 T cell receptor beta chains from one sample sequenced in a study of TIL therapy for anti-PD-1-resistant metastatic lung cancer. Stated time point: pre-treatment sample, taken before nivolumab and TIL therapy. The libraries were made with immunoSEQ v3. The table came from immunoSEQ multiplex PCR; TCRdb's copy has only in-frame clones and leaves some out. This sample yields 20,000 to 25,000 clones, of which 60% to 85% are seen a single time; roughly 7% belongs to the top ten. Here the sequenced sample was blood, taken at baseline. The receptors derive from a person aged 25-85 years with non-small cell lung cancer.

The chain links TRBV6-5 to TRBJ1-2; 9 bases line up with TRBD1. Germline CDR1 reads MNHEY; CDR2 reads SVGAGI. V lost 5 bases, J lost 6 bases, and 7 bases stayed unmatched. The CDR3 totals 14 residues. The CDR3 coding sequence is TGTGCCAGCAGTGACTTACAGGGGGCGGATGGCTACACCTTC. Its translation is CASSDLQGADGYTF.

The chain recombines TRBV2 with TRBJ2-1; either TRBD1 or TRBD2 may supply D (6 bases each). The V end lost 8 bases, the J end lost 6 bases, and 17 bases lay between the germline ends. The CDR3 is made up of 14 amino acids. In germline, CDR1 is SNHLY, CDR2 FYNNEI. CDR3 coding DNA: TGTGCCAGCGGAGGGGGGACCGGGGTCAATGAGCAGTTCTTC. Translation: CASGGGTGVNEQFF.

V is TRBV10-3 and J is TRBJ2-7; 13 bases fit TRBD2. With 10 bases clipped from V and 0 bases from J, the junction kept 12 bases outside the gene matches. Germline-derived CDR1 and CDR2 are ENHRY and SYGVKD. The CDR3 covers 17 residues. The CDR3 loop is CATEPGLAGPSSYEQYF. DNA for the CDR3: TGTGCCACCGAGCCGGGACTAGCGGGACCGAGCTCCTACGAGCAGTACTTC.

The chain is built from TRBV11-2 and TRBJ2-7; 8 nucleotides align to TRBD1. The J segment lost 0 bases and the V segment lost 2 bases, leaving 9 bases of the junction unmatched. The germline V gene has CDR1 SGHAT and CDR2 FQNNGV. This CDR3 has 17 amino acids. The CDR3 DNA is TGTGCCAGCAGCTTATTGTTCCGGACAGGGAACTCCTACGAGCAGTACTTC. Its protein is CASSLLFRTGNSYEQYF.

The chain is built from TRBV28 and TRBJ1-4; D uncertain. The CDR3 spans 13 residues. The ends were cut back, 6 bases at V and 8 bases at J, with 13 bases in the middle. CDR1 is MDHEN, CDR2 SYDVKM, per germline. The CDR3, as DNA: TGTGCCAGCAGGATGGGCGTGGGAGAAAAACTGTTTTTT. Translated: CASRMGVGEKLFF.

This clone was seen once. V and J are TRBV28 and TRBJ2-1; D not certain. The CDR3 has 11 amino acids. Trimming took 5 bases from V and 4 from J, leaving 3 bases between them. Germline V gene sequence: CDR1 MDHEN, CDR2 SYDVKM. CDR3 bases: TGTGCCAGCAGTGAGTACAATGAGCAGTTCTTC. This codes for CASSEYNEQFF.

In this sample, this clone turned up a few times. The chain employs TRBV2 and TRBJ1-5, with D tentatively TRBD1 (5 bases). Trimming cost V 2 bases and J 4 bases, with 12 bases left between them. This CDR3 is 15 amino acids long. Germline CDR1 SNHLY, CDR2 FYNNEI. CDR3 sequence (DNA): TGTGCCAGCAGTGAATGGGGCAACCGTAATCAGCCCCAGCATTTT. Translation gives CASSEWGNRNQPQHF.

This clone was seen more than once but under ten times. V usage is TRBV5-1 and J usage is TRBJ1-2; the D is unclear. CDR3 length: 15 amino acids. Germline loops: CDR1 SGHRS, CDR2 YFSETQ. V gave up 0 bases and J gave up 4 bases, with 13 bases separating them. The CDR3 nucleotides are TGCGCCAGCAGCTTGGATGGTCGGATACTCTATGGCTACACCTTC. Protein sequence: CASSLDGRILYGYTF.

The chain is built from TRBV11-2 and TRBJ2-7, with 9 bases lining up with TRBD1. V was pared by 4 bases and J by 6 bases, with 7 bases of the junction left unmatched. The CDR3 has 14 residues. Germline V gene data show CDR1 as SGHAT and CDR2 as FQNNGV. The CDR3 DNA follows: TGTGCCAGCAGCTCAAACAGGGGGCGCCTCGAGCAGTACTTC. Amino acids: CASSSNRGRLEQYF.

DNA for the CDR3: TGTGCCAGCAGCCTAAACAGTTGGGGCAGCGTGCTGCAGTTCTTC. Translating it yields CASSLNSWGSVLQFF. J is TRBJ2-1 and V is TRBV11-2; the D gene is possibly TRBD1 (5 bases). The CDR3 has 15 residues. Trimming took 5 bases from V and 12 from J, leaving 23 bases between them. Germline lookup yields CDR1 SGHAT and CDR2 FQNNGV.

The gene calls are TRBV28 and TRBJ2-4, with D possibly matching TRBD1 (6 bases). CDR1 and CDR2 (germline): MDHEN, SYDVKM. The CDR3 is made up of 12 amino acids. The CDR3 is CATRDNRNIQYF. The CDR3 nucleotides read TGTGCTACTAGGGACAATAGAAACATTCAGTACTTC.

To note about this clone: The germline gene is not matched at one end of the junction; a read error may be the cause. The rearrangement uses TRBV13 and TRBJ1-2; D uncertain. The CDR3 covers 12 residues. Germline assignment: CDR1 PRHDT and CDR2 FYEKMQ (reference sequence). This CDR3 reads CASGGQFYGCTF. As DNA, the CDR3 is TGTGCCAGCGGAGGGCAGTTCTATGGCTGCACCTTC.

On this clone itself: Additional DNA sequences in this sample encode the identical CDR3. CDR3 region: CASSPTGQYEQYF. The CDR3 coding sequence is TGTGCCAGCAGCCCCACGGGACAGTACGAGCAGTACTTC. J is TRBJ2-7 and V is TRBV28; 7 nucleotides match TRBD1. Per germline, CDR1 MDHEN and CDR2 SYDVKM. The CDR3 is 13 amino acids. Trimming cost V 6 bases and J 4 bases; bases outside gene matches: 6.

The genes are TRBV30 and TRBJ1-1, with D perhaps TRBD1 (6 bases). Germline V gene data show CDR1 as GTSNPN and CDR2 as SVGIG (reference sequence). The V and J ends lost 5 bases and 6 bases respectively, with 19 bases between them. This CDR3 comprises 14 residues. The CDR3 sequence is CAWDLTGVVAEAFF. The CDR3 DNA reads TGTGCCTGGGATTTGACAGGTGTTGTGGCTGAAGCTTTCTTT. Full variable domain (remainder filled in from reference TRBV30 and TRBJ1-1): SQTIHQWPATLVQPVGSPLSLECTVEGTSNPNLYWYRQAAGRGLQLLFYSVGIGQISSEVPQNLSASRPQDRQFILSSKKLLLSDSGFYLCAWDLTGVVAEAFFGQGTRLTVV.

This clone has a single count. The chain employs TRBV27 and TRBJ1-3, with 7 nucleotides matching TRBD1. This CDR3 comprises 15 residues. Trimming took 8 bases from V and 4 from J; bases not matched to a gene: 11. The V gene's germline CDR1 is MNHEY and CDR2 SMNVEV (reference sequence). In DNA, the CDR3 is TGTGCCAGCCCGGGACAGAGGGTCCTCGGAAACACCATATATTTT. It translates to CASPGQRVLGNTIYF.

The chain joins TRBV7-8 to TRBJ1-5; unclear D gene. Germline CDR1 SGHVS, CDR2 FQNEAQ. V was trimmed by 0 bases and J by 4 bases, leaving 10 bases between them. The CDR3 runs to 15 residues. CDR3 protein: CASSLAPRANQPQHF. DNA of the CDR3: TGTGCCAGCAGCTTAGCTCCCCGGGCTAATCAGCCCCAGCATTTT.

V and J are TRBV5-6 and TRBJ1-1; a possible D gene is TRBD1 (5 bases). The CDR3 extends over 15 amino acids. V dropped 0 bases and J dropped 2 bases, with 11 bases sitting between them. CDR1 SGHDT and CDR2 YYEEEE come from the germline V gene. The CDR3 DNA is TGTGCCAGCAGCTTGGGGCCTACAGGTAACACTGAAGCTTTCTTT. Protein: CASSLGPTGNTEAFF.

This clone is large in the sample. The chain has TRBV5-1 and TRBJ2-3; D is unclear. Germline V lookup: CDR1 SGHRS, CDR2 YFSETQ. The ends were cut back, 0 bases at V and 4 bases at J, with 9 bases in the middle. The CDR3 length is 14 residues. CDR3: CASSLVPFPDTQYF. In nucleotides, the CDR3 is TGCGCCAGCAGCTTGGTCCCCTTTCCAGATACGCAGTATTTT. Drawing the rest from reference TRBV5-1 and TRBJ2-3, the complete variable domain is KAGVTQTPRYLIKTRGQQVTLSCSPISGHRSVSWYQQTPGQGLQFLFEYFSETQRNKGNFPGRFSGRQFSNSRSEMNVSTLELGDSALYLCASSLVPFPDTQYFGPGTRLTVL.

This sequence joins TRBV18 and TRBJ2-2, with 10 nucleotides matching TRBD1. The CDR3 is made up of 17 amino acids. Trimming at V came to 2 bases and at J to 0 bases, leaving 3 bases not matched to a gene. The germline gives CDR1 KGHSH, CDR2 LQKENI. CDR3 sequence (DNA): TGTGCCAGCTCACCAAGAGGACAGGGGGCGAACACCGGGGAGCTGTTTTTT. It is translated as CASSPRGQGANTGELFF.

This clone has just one count. This sequence joins TRBV6-1 and TRBJ2-5, with TRBD1 identical over 7 bases. CDR3 size: 15 residues. Germline CDR1 reads MNHNS; CDR2 reads SASEGT. J gave up 4 bases and V 0 bases, and 5 bases lay outside the gene matches. CDR3 nucleotides: TGTGCCAGCAGTGAAGCGACAGGGTGGGGAGAGACCCAGTACTTC. This sequence encodes CASSEATGWGETQYF.

The chain combines TRBV7-2 with TRBJ2-3; unclear D gene. Germline CDR1 SGHTA, CDR2 FQGNSA. This CDR3 contains 12 residues. Trimming pared 1 base from V and 5 bases from J, leaving 4 bases between. This CDR3 is CASSLDGDTQYF. The CDR3 DNA is TGTGCCAGCAGCTTAGATGGAGATACGCAGTATTTT. The whole variable domain, filled in from reference TRBV7-2 and TRBJ2-3, reads GAGVSQSPSNKVTEKGKDVELRCDPISGHTALYWYRQSLGQGLEFLIYFQGNSAPDKSGLPSDRFSAERTGGSVSTLTIQRTQQEDSAVYLCASSLDGDTQYFGPGTRLTVL.

The chain uses TRBV4-3 and TRBJ1-5; D perhaps matches TRBD1 (5 bases). CDR1 is LGHNA, CDR2 YSLEER, per germline. V lost 0 bases to trimming and J lost 3 bases, with 9 bases between them. The CDR3 spans 15 residues. CDR3 DNA sequence: TGCGCCAGCAGCCAAGATATAGGGGACAATCAGCCCCAGCATTTT. Protein product: CASSQDIGDNQPQHF.

V usage is TRBV28 and J usage is TRBJ2-5, with 9 positions matching TRBD2. V dropped 5 bases and J dropped 5; count of bases not matched to a gene: 3. The CDR3 runs to 13 residues. Looked up from germline, CDR1 is MDHEN and CDR2 is SYDVKM. The chain's CDR3 is CASSLAGRETQYF. For the CDR3, the DNA is TGTGCCAGCAGTCTAGCGGGACGGGAGACCCAGTACTTC. The variable domain in full, completed from reference TRBV28 and TRBJ2-5, reads DVKVTQSSRYLVKRTGEKVFLECVQDMDHENMFWYRQDPGLGLRLIYFSYDVKMKEKGDIPEGYSVSREKKERFSLILESASTNQTSMYLCASSLAGRETQYFGPGTRLLVL.

V is TRBV5-5 and J is TRBJ1-5; 11 positions agree with TRBD1. Germline assignment: CDR1 SGHKS and CDR2 YYEKEE (reference sequence). The CDR3 spans 16 residues. V lost 1 base to trimming and J lost 7 bases; unmatched junction nucleotides: 7. The chain's CDR3 is CASSLPGTGGWQPQHF. The CDR3 region has the DNA TGTGCCAGCAGCTTGCCCGGGACAGGGGGTTGGCAGCCCCAGCATTTT.

The gene calls are TRBV6-1 and TRBJ1-5; the D gene is possibly TRBD1 (6 bases). Between the trimmed V and J ends, which lost 5 bases and 0 bases, there was a span of 8 bases. This CDR3 has 14 residues. The germline gives CDR1 MNHNS, CDR2 SASEGT. The CDR3 loop is CASSRQVSNQPQHF. CDR3 sequence (DNA): TGTGCCAGCAGTAGACAGGTTAGCAATCAGCCCCAGCATTTT.

This clone was detected a few times. The rearrangement joins TRBV27 to TRBJ2-7; 7 positions agree with TRBD1. Trimming at V came to 3 bases and at J to 4 bases, leaving 9 bases not matched to a gene. The CDR3 has 15 amino acids. Looked up from germline, CDR1 is MNHEY and CDR2 is SMNVEV (reference sequence). CDR3 nucleotides: TGTGCCAGCAGTTTGGGTGGACAGGCTTTTTACGAGCAGTACTTC. This codes for CASSLGGQAFYEQYF.

This clone has a handful of counts. The chain recombines TRBV6-1 with TRBJ1-1; the D gene is possibly TRBD1 (6 bases). Trimming removed 1 base from V and 3 bases from J, with 9 bases in between. The germline gives CDR1 MNHNS, CDR2 SASEGT. This CDR3 is built from 14 residues. The CDR3 DNA sequence: TGTGCCAGCAGTGAAGGGACAGCGTACACTGAAGCTTTCTTT. It encodes CASSEGTAYTEAFF.

The rearrangement uses TRBV6-9 and TRBJ1-2; no reliable D call. CDR1 and CDR2 (germline): MNHGY, SVAAGI. This CDR3 contains 15 residues. Trimming left V 4 bases short and J 4 bases short, with 16 bases between. CDR3 region: CASSFLGSISYGYTF. The CDR3 region has the DNA TGTGCCAGCAGTTTCCTCGGTTCTATTTCCTATGGCTACACCTTC.

The rearrangement links TRBV20-1 to TRBJ1-2; D not certain. Trimming removed 0 bases at V and 5 bases at J, with 4 bases between. Germline V gene data show CDR1 as DFQATT and CDR2 as SNEGSKA (reference sequence). The CDR3 has 11 amino acids. The CDR3 loop reads CSARDGYGYTF. CDR3 DNA sequence: TGCAGTGCTAGAGATGGGTATGGCTACACCTTC.

The V gene is TRBV2, the J gene TRBJ2-7, with 10 positions matching TRBD1. The J segment lost 9 bases and the V segment lost 8 bases, leaving 10 bases of the junction unmatched. The CDR3 has 13 residues. CDR1 and CDR2 (germline): SNHLY, FYNNEI. CDR3 bases: TGTGCCAGCCAGGGACAGGGGTTAGGCGGGCAGTACTTC. Amino acid sequence: CASQGQGLGGQYF.

This rearrangement joins TRBV19 to TRBJ2-1; D is ambiguous. V lost 4 bases to trimming and J lost 0 bases, with 10 bases between them. The length of the CDR3 is 15 residues. Germline values: CDR1 LNHDA, CDR2 SQIVND (reference sequence). The CDR3 DNA is TGTGCCAGTAGTACTAGTCTTAGCTCCTACAATGAGCAGTTCTTC. Translation: CASSTSLSSYNEQFF. Variable domain in full (rest from reference TRBV19 and TRBJ2-1): DGGITQSPKYLFRKEGQNVTLSCEQNLNHDAMYWYRQDPGQGLRLIYYSQIVNDFQKGDIAEGYSVSREKKESFPLTVTSAQKNPTAFYLCASSTSLSSYNEQFFGPGTRLTVL.